Shown below are 3 T cell receptor beta chains from a single sample sequenced in a study of blood T cells in healthy people across ages. Sample-barcoded 5' priming and a J-beta primer mix drove a second PCR of about 6 to 12 cycles. One entry per CDR3 protein, called by TCRdb with MiXCR from the 5' RACE reads. The sample yields 780,000 or so distinct CDR3 sequences, roughly three fifths seen once. The sample consisted of blood. Receptor source: a man in his forties in good health.

The rearrangement uses TRBV4-3 and TRBJ1-2, with D uncertain. The CDR3 is 16 residues long. Trimming took 1 base from V and 2 from J, leaving 14 bases between them. The germline CDR1 and CDR2 sequences are LGHNA and YSLEER. CDR3 DNA sequence: TGCGCCAGCAGCCAAGGTCGTGGGGATATCAACTATGGCTACACCTTC. Amino acids: CASSQGRGDINYGYTF.

The chain employs TRBV27 and TRBJ2-3; 8 nucleotides line up with TRBD1. The CDR3 runs to 14 residues. The germline CDR1 and CDR2 sequences are MNHEY and SMNVEV (reference sequence). J gave up 5 bases and V 6 bases, and 7 bases lay outside the gene matches. The DNA of the CDR3 is TGTGCCAGCAGCGGACAGGGTTTAGAAGATACGCAGTATTTT. Residues: CASSGQGLEDTQYF.

The chain employs TRBV7-2 and TRBJ2-4, with 9 positions matching TRBD1. The J call may not be correct, given that the DNA end is closer to TRBJ2-7. Looked up from germline, CDR1 is SGHTA and CDR2 is FQGNSA. This CDR3 comprises 17 residues. CDR3: CASSFEGWDRATYEQYF. The CDR3 DNA sequence: TGTGCCAGCAGCTTCGAGGGGTGGGACAGGGCCACCTACGAGCAGTACTTC.